The 9 T cell receptor beta chains given below trace back to one sample, sequenced in a study of regulatory T cells in long-lasting Graves disease. In building TCR beta libraries, iRepertoire HTBI primers were used together with Arm-PCR of CDR3 regions. TCRdb independently ran MiXCR on the multiplex PCR reads; one entry per CDR3 protein. The data contain 350,000 to 450,000 distinct CDR3 sequences, 15% of them singletons. The time point denotes: newly diagnosed GD, antithyroid drugs for less than 3 months. PBMC-extracted RNA yielded the TCR library. These data were likewise used in another study, on T cells in Graves' hyperthyroidism and ophthalmopathy.

This material consisted of peripheral blood mononuclear cells (PBMCs), taken at new diagnosis, from a patient treated with antithyroid drugs. These receptor sequences come from a young woman with Graves disease.

In this sample, this clonotype turned up many times. The rearrangement links TRBV14 to TRBJ2-2; 7 nucleotides line up with TRBD2. CDR1 and CDR2 from the germline V gene are SGHDN and FVKESK. The CDR3 consists of 14 residues. J gave up 7 bases and V 1 base, and 3 bases lay outside the gene matches. The CDR3 nucleotides are TGTGCCAGCAGCCAAGCCGGGACTATCGGGGAGCTGTTTTTT. It is translated as CASSQAGTIGELFF.

This clonotype showed up many times. The chain links TRBV28 to TRBJ1-1; possibly TRBD1 for D (5 bases). Germline assignment: CDR1 MDHEN and CDR2 SYDVKM. This CDR3 has 16 residues. V lost 5 bases to trimming and J lost 4 bases, with 20 bases between them. CDR3 sequence reads: CASSPRGAGRGTEAFF. The CDR3 nucleotides read TGTGCCAGCAGTCCCCGTGGGGCAGGGAGGGGCACTGAAGCTTTCTTT.

This chain uses TRBV6-1 with TRBJ1-4, with 9 bases matching TRBD1. With 5 bases clipped from V and 7 bases from J, the junction kept 8 bases outside the gene matches. The CDR3 is 15 residues long. Germline assignment: CDR1 MNHNS and CDR2 SASEGT. CDR3: CASSPGTGLSEKLFF. For the CDR3, the DNA is TGTGCCAGCAGTCCCGGGACAGGGCTGAGTGAAAAACTGTTTTTT.

This clonotype was seen at least ten times. The J gene is TRBJ2-7, the V gene TRBV7-9; TRBD1 or TRBD2 may be the D gene (6 bases each). The CDR3 loop spans 15 amino acids. V lost 4 bases to trimming and J lost 4 bases, with 17 bases between them. Per the germline V gene, CDR1 is SEHNR and CDR2 is FQNEAQ (reference sequence). The CDR3 DNA sequence: TGTGCCAGCAGCTCGTTGGGGGGCGCGGGTTACGAGCAGTACTTC. Translating it yields CASSSLGGAGYEQYF.

The rearrangement uses TRBV7-9 and TRBJ1-2, with D possibly TRBD1 on 6 matching bases. The V gene lost 5 bases and the J gene lost 5 bases, with 21 bases spanning the gap. Germline V lookup: CDR1 SEHNR, CDR2 FQNEAQ (reference sequence). The CDR3 sequence is 16 residues long. The CDR3 loop is CASSRGRTEALYGYTF. The CDR3 nucleotides read TGTGCCAGCAGCCGGGGTAGGACAGAGGCTCTTTATGGCTACACCTTC.

This clonotype was observed a handful of times. The CDR3 end shows no conserved phenylalanine or tryptophan, and so a read error is likely. The chain employs TRBV5-6 and TRBJ2-7; D gene ambiguous. Trimming left V 4 bases short and J 4 bases short, with 15 bases between. The CDR3 covers 14 residues. CDR1 and CDR2 from the germline V gene are SGHDT and YYEEEE. CDR3 residues: CASSMQPAEYEQYL. CDR3 nucleotides: TGTGCCAGCAGCATGCAACCCGCCGAATACGAGCAGTACCTC.

This clonotype was observed at least ten times. The chain couples TRBV28 to TRBJ1-2; D gene uncertain. Trimming stripped 4 bases from V and 0 bases from J, with 9 bases between. The length of the CDR3 is 14 residues. Per the germline V gene, CDR1 is MDHEN and CDR2 is SYDVKM. This CDR3 is CASSYGKTNYGYTF. As DNA, the CDR3 is TGTGCCAGCAGTTACGGCAAGACTAACTATGGCTACACCTTC.

V usage is TRBV5-1 and J usage is TRBJ2-6; tentative D call: TRBD1 (6 bases). This CDR3 spans 15 amino acids. Looked up from germline, CDR1 is SGHRS and CDR2 is YFSETQ. Trimming removed 5 bases from V and 2 bases from J, with 11 bases in between. The CDR3 protein is CASRRTGPGANVLTF. In DNA, the CDR3 is TGCGCCAGCAGACGAACAGGGCCTGGGGCCAACGTCCTGACTTTC.

This chain uses TRBV19 with TRBJ2-5; D ambiguous. Per germline, CDR1 LNHDA and CDR2 SQIVND (reference sequence). With 6 bases removed from V and 5 bases from J, the gap between germline ends came to 4 bases. The CDR3 length is 10 residues. The CDR3 bases are TGTGCCAGTAGGCTGGAGACCCAGTACTTC. As protein: CASRLETQYF. Combining the CDR3 with reference TRBV19 and TRBJ2-5 gives the whole variable domain DGGITQSPKYLFRKEGQNVTLSCEQNLNHDAMYWYRQDPGQGLRLIYYSQIVNDFQKGDIAEGYSVSREKKESFPLTVTSAQKNPTAFYLCASRLETQYFGPGTRLLVL.